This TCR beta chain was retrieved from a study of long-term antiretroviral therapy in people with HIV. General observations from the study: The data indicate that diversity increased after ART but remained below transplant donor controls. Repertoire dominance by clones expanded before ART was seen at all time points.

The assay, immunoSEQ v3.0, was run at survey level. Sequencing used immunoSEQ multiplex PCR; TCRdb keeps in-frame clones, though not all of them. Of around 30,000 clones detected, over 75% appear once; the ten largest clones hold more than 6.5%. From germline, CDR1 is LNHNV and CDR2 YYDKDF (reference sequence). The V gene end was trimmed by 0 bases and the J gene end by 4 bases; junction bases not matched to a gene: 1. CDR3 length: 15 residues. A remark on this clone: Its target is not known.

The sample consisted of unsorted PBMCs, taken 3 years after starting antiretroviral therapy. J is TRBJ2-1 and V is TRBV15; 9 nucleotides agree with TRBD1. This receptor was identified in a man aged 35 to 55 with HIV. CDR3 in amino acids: CATSRDGQGYNEQFF. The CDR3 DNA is TGTGCCACCAGCAGAGATGGACAGGGGTACAATGAGCAGTTCTTC.